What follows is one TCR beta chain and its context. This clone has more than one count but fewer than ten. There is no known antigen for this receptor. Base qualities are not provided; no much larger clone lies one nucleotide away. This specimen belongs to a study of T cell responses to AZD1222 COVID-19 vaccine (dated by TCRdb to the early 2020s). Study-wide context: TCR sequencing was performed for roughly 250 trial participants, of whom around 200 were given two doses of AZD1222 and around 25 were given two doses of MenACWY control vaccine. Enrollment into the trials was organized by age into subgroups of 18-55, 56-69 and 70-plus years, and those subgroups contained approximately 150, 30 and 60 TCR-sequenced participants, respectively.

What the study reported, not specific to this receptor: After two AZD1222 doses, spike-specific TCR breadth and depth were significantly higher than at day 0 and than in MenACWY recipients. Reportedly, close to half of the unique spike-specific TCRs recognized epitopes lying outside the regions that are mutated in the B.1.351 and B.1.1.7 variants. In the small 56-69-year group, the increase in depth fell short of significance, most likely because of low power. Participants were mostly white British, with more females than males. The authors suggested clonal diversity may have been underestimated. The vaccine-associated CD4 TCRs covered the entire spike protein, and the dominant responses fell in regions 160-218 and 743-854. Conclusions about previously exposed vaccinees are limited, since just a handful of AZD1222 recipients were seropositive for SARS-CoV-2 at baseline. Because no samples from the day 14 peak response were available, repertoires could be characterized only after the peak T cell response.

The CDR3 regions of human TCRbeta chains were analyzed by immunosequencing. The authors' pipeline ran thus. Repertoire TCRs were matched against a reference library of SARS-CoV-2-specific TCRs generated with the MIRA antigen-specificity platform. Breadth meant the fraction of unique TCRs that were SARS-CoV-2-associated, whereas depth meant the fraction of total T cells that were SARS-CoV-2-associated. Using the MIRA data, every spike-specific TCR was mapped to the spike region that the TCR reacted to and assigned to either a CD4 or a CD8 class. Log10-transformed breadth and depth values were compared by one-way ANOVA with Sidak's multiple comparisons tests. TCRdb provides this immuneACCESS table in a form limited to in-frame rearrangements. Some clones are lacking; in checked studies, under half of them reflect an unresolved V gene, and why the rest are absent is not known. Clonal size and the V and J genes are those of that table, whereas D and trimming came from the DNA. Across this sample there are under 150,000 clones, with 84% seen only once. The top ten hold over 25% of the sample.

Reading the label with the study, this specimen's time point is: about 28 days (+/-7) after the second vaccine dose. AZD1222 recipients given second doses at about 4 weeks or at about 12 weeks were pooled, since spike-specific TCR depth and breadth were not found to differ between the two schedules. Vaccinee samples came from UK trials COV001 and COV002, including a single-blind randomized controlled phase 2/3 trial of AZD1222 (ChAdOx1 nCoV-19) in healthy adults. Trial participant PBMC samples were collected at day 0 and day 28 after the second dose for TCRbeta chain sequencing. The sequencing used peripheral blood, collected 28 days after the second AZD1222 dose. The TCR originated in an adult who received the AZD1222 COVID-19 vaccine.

The nucleotide sequence reads TGCGCCAGCAGCTTGGGGGGCCAGTATAATTCACCCCTCCACTTT. Its product reads: CASSLGGQYNSPLHF. Here the chain combines TRBV5-1 and TRBJ1-6, with a tentative D gene TRBD1 over 5 matching bases. V is cut by 0 bases and J by 4 bases, and the space between the germline ends is 8 bases. The cysteine opens and the phenylalanine closes a CDR3 of 15 amino acids. The sequence is cut down to CDR3 DNA, 45 bases in frame from base 1. From the germline V gene, CDR1 is SGHRS and CDR2 is YFSETQ.